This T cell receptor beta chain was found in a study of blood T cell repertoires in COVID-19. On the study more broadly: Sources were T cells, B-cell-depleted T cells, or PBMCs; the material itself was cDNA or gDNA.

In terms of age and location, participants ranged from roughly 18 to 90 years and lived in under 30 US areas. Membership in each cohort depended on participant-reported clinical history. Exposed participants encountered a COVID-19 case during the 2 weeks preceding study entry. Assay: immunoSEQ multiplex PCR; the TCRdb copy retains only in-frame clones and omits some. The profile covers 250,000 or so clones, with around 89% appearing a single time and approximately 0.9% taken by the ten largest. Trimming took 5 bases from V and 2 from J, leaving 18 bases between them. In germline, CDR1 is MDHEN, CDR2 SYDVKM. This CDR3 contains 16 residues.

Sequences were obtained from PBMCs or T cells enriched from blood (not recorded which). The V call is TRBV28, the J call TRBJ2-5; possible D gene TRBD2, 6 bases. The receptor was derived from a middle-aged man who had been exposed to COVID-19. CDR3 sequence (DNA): TGTGCCAGCAGTGTCGGAGGACTACCTATTCAAGAGACCCAGTACTTC. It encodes CASSVGGLPIQETQYF.